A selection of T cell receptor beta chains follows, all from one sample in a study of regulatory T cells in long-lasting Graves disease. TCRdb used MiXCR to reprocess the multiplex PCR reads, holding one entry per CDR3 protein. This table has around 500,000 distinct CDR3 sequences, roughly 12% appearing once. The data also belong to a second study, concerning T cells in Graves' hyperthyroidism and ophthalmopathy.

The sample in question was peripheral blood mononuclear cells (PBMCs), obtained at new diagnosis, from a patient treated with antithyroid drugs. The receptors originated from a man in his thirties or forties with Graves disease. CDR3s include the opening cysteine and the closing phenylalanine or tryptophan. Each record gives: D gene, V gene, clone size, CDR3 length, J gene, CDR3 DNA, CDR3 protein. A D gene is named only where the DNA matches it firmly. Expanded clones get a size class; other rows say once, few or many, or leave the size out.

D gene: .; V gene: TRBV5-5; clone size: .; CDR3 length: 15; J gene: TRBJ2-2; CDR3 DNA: TGTGCCAGCAGCTCCGGGATAGCCGGCACCGGGGAGCTGTTTTTT; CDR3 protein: CASSSGIAGTGELFF
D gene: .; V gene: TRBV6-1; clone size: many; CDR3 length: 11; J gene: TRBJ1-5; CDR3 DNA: TGTGCCAGCGGGCATAGCGGAGCCCAGCATTTT; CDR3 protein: CASGHSGAQHF
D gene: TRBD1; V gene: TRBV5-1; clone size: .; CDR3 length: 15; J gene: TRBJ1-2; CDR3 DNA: TGCGCCAGCAGCTTGCCTGCGACAGGGGTGGATGGCTACACCTTC; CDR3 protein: CASSLPATGVDGYTF
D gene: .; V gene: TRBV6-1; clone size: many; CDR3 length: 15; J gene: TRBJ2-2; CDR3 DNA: TGTGCCAGCAGAGTCGGGCCCGGGGACACCGGGGAGCTGTTTTTT; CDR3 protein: CASRVGPGDTGELFF
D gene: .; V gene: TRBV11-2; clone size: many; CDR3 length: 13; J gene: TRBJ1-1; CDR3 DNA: TGTGCCAGCAGCGCGTCAGGGAACCCTGAAGCTTTCTTT; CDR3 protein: CASSASGNPEAFF
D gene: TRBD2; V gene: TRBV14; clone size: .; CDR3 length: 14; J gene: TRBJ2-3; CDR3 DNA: TGTGCCAGCAGCCAGTCTAGCGGGGGACATACGCAGTATTTT; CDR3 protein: CASSQSSGGHTQYF
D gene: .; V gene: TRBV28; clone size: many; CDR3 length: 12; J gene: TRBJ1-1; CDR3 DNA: TGTGCCAGCACTAACGGGGGGGCTGAAGCTTTCTTT; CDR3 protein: CASTNGGAEAFF
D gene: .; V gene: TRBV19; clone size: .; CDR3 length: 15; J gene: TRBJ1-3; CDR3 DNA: TGTGCCAGTAGTACTGCACAGGGCTCTGGAAACACCATATATTTT; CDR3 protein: CASSTAQGSGNTIYF
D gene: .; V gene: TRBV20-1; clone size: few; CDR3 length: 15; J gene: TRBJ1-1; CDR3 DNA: TGCAGTGCTAGAGACCTGGGAGAGGGGAACACTGAAGCTTTCTTT; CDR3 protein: CSARDLGEGNTEAFF
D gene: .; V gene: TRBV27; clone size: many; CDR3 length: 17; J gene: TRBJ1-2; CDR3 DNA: TGTGCCAGCAGTTTTCACGCCGGGGCCTTAGGGTACTATGGCTACACCTTC; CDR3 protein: CASSFHAGALGYYGYTF